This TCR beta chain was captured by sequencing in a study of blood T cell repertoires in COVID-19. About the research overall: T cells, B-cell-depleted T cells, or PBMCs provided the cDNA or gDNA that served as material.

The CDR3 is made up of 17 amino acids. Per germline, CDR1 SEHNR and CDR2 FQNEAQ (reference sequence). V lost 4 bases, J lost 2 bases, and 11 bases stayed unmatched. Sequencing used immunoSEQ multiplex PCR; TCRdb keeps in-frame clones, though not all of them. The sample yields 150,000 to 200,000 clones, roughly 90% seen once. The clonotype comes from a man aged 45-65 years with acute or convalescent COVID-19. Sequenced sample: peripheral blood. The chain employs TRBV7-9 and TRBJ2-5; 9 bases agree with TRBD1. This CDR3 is CASSSSPGQGNQETQYF. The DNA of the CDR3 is TGTGCCAGCAGCTCAAGCCCGGGACAGGGAAATCAAGAGACCCAGTACTTC.